These T cell receptor beta chains were read from a single sample in a study of blood T cell repertoires in COVID-19. Clones were sequenced by immunoSEQ multiplex PCR, and TCRdb holds only the in-frame ones, with some missing. The sample holds about 200,000 clones, around 88% seen once. Sequencing used peripheral blood. Receptors were obtained from a man between 18 and 35 years old with active or convalescent COVID-19. Each CDR3 is given with its conserved first and last residue. A D gene is named only where the DNA matches it firmly. The size entry is marked missing in some rows and otherwise reads once, few, many or a size class.

v_call	j_call	clone_size	d_call	cdr3_aa	cdr3_nt
TRBV14	TRBJ2-7	-	TRBD1	CASSPGQGLSKYF	TGTGCCAGCAGCCCCGGACAGGGGTTAAGCAAGTACTTC
TRBV18	TRBJ2-2	-	-	CASSPPSTGLTGELFF	TGTGCCAGCTCACCACCCAGTACAGGGTTAACCGGGGAGCTGTTTTTT
TRBV13	TRBJ2-3	-	TRBD2	CASTGRGLAGYVDTQYF	TGTGCCAGCACCGGACGGGGACTAGCGGGATATGTGGATACGCAGTATTTT
TRBV19	TRBJ1-5	-	-	CASSIGQGSNQPQHF	TGTGCCAGTAGTATAGGCCAGGGCAGCAATCAGCCCCAGCATTTT
TRBV28	TRBJ2-7	-	TRBD2	CASSPPGLASSYEQYF	TGTGCCAGCTCCCCACCGGGACTAGCGTCCTCCTACGAGCAGTACTTC
TRBV3-1/TRBV3-2	TRBJ2-5	-	-	CASSQDRAGPQETQYF	TGTGCCAGCAGCCAAGATAGGGCAGGGCCACAAGAGACCCAGTACTTC
TRBV7-2	TRBJ2-7	once	-	CASSPRYEQYF	TGTGCCAGCAGCCCCCGGTACGAGCAGTACTTC
TRBV7-9	TRBJ2-5	-	TRBD1	CASRTGEYQETQYF	TGTGCCAGCAGGACAGGGGAGTACCAAGAGACCCAGTACTTC
TRBV4-3	TRBJ2-7	-	-	CASSQGPLRYEQYF	TGCGCCAGCAGCCAAGGTCCACTACGGTACGAGCAGTACTTC
TRBV2	TRBJ2-2	-	TRBD2	CASSPSRGRSNGELFF	TGTGCCAGCAGTCCATCCCGCGGGAGGTCTAACGGGGAGCTGTTTTTT
TRBV19	TRBJ2-1	-	-	CASMTEAEQFF	TGTGCCAGTATGACAGAAGCGGAGCAGTTCTTC
TRBV7-2	TRBJ2-1	-	TRBD2	CASSAQGGGGYNEQFF	TGTGCCAGCAGCGCCCAGGGTGGGGGGGGCTACAATGAGCAGTTCTTC
TRBV5-5	TRBJ2-1	-	-	CASSPGPYNEQFF	TGTGCCAGCAGCCCGGGTCCCTACAATGAGCAGTTCTTC
TRBV25-1	TRBJ1-4	once	TRBD1	CASSLGQGAREKLFF	TGTGCCAGCAGCTTGGGTCAGGGGGCGCGGGAAAAACTGTTTTTT
TRBV9	TRBJ2-3	-	-	CASSVGGRSTDTQYF	TGTGCCAGCAGCGTAGGAGGGAGAAGCACAGATACGCAGTATTTT
TRBV19	TRBJ2-7	-	TRBD2	CASSIGGRIGEQYF	TGTGCCAGTAGTATAGGCGGGAGGATAGGGGAGCAGTACTTC
TRBV13	TRBJ1-5	-	-	CASSLRQNNQPQHF	TGTGCCAGCAGCTTACGACAGAACAATCAGCCCCAGCATTTT
TRBV4-1	TRBJ2-1	-	TRBD2	CASSQIAGGYNEQFF	TGCGCCAGCAGCCAAATAGCGGGAGGGTACAATGAGCAGTTCTTC
TRBV3-1/TRBV3-2	TRBJ2-5	once	-	CASSQVPGSQETQYF	TGTGCCAGCAGCCAAGTTCCGGGATCCCAAGAGACCCAGTACTTC
TRBV5-4	TRBJ2-1	-	TRBD2	CASSEGLAGGSNEQFF	TGTGCCAGCAGCGAGGGACTAGCGGGAGGTTCCAATGAGCAGTTCTTC
TRBV30	TRBJ1-5	-	-	CAWSPKNEPQHF	TGTGCCTGGAGTCCTAAAAATGAGCCCCAGCATTTT
TRBV19	TRBJ1-2	-	TRBD1	CASSYLPGQRDYGYTF	TGTGCCAGTAGTTACCTACCGGGACAGCGGGACTATGGCTACACCTTC
TRBV6-1	TRBJ2-7	-	TRBD2	CASSESPGLTYEQYF	TGTGCCAGCAGTGAGAGCCCGGGACTAACCTACGAGCAGTACTTC
TRBV6-4	TRBJ2-1	-	-	CASPHRDSSYNEQFF	TGTGCCAGCCCCCACAGGGATAGCTCCTACAATGAGCAGTTCTTC
TRBV7-8	TRBJ2-5	-	TRBD1	CASSPSGTGLSGTQYF	TGTGCCAGCAGCCCCTCCGGGACAGGCCTCTCGGGGACCCAGTACTTC
TRBV7-9	TRBJ2-1	-	TRBD2	CASSLGVGTSGTYNEQFF	TGTGCCAGCAGCTTAGGAGTAGGGACTAGCGGGACCTACAATGAGCAGTTCTTC
TRBV29-1	TRBJ1-2	-	-	CSVEVPPLDYGYTF	TGCAGCGTTGAAGTCCCCCCCCTCGACTATGGCTACACCTTC
TRBV6-1	TRBJ2-1	-	TRBD2	CASSEAPPSGSLYEQFF	TGTGCCAGCAGTGAAGCGCCGCCTAGCGGGTCGCTGTATGAGCAGTTCTTC
TRBV15	TRBJ1-3	-	TRBD1	CATSRSQGAFGNTIYF	TGTGCCACCAGCAGGTCCCAGGGGGCGTTTGGAAACACCATATATTTT
TRBV29-1	TRBJ1-2	-	-	CSAEGLWGGYTF	TGCAGCGCTGAGGGACTGTGGGGTGGCTACACCTTC
TRBV2	TRBJ1-3	-	TRBD1	CASSEDRAAGNTIYF	TGTGCCAGCAGTGAGGACAGGGCGGCTGGAAACACCATATATTTT
TRBV6-2/TRBV6-3	TRBJ2-1	-	-	CASSYKRSSYNEQFF	TGTGCCAGCAGTTACAAGCGGTCCTCCTACAATGAGCAGTTCTTC
TRBV9	TRBJ2-2	-	TRBD2	CASSVVPAGKANTGELFF	TGTGCCAGCAGCGTAGTTCCAGCGGGAAAAGCGAACACCGGGGAGCTGTTTTTT
TRBV18	TRBJ2-1	-	TRBD1	CASSPPSGGSYNEQFF	TGTGCCAGCTCACCACCCTCAGGGGGCTCCTACAATGAGCAGTTCTTC
TRBV28	TRBJ1-6	-	-	CASSLGSADNSPLHF	TGTGCCAGCAGTTTAGGCAGCGCCGATAATTCACCCCTCCACTTT
TRBV5-4	TRBJ2-2	-	-	CASRPRESRLDGELFF	TGTGCCAGCAGGCCCAGGGAATCGCGTTTGGACGGGGAGCTGTTTTTT
TRBV10-1	TRBJ2-7	-	-	CASSSTTGIYEQYF	TGCGCCAGCAGTTCTACCACAGGTATATACGAGCAGTACTTC
TRBV3-1/TRBV3-2	TRBJ1-6	-	-	CASSHLQGNSPLHF	TGTGCCAGCAGCCACTTGCAGGGGAATTCACCCCTCCACTTT
TRBV18	TRBJ2-1	-	TRBD1	CASSPKQGAYNEQFF	TGTGCCAGCTCACCCAAACAGGGGGCCTACAATGAGCAGTTCTTC
TRBV12-3/TRBV12-4	TRBJ1-1	-	-	CASRPQMNTEAFF	TGTGCCAGCAGACCCCAGATGAACACTGAAGCTTTCTTT
TRBV7-9	TRBJ2-7	-	TRBD2	CASSPLAAGEQYF	TGTGCCAGCAGCCCACTAGCGGCGGGCGAGCAGTACTTC
TRBV19	TRBJ1-3	-	-	CAGKATGSENTIYF	TGTGCCGGGAAGGCGACAGGTTCGGAAAACACCATATATTTT
TRBV7-9	TRBJ1-1	-	-	CASSLGAGAEAFF	TGTGCCAGCAGCTTGGGGGCAGGGGCTGAAGCTTTCTTT
TRBV5-4	TRBJ2-1	-	TRBD1	CASTRQGAIDEQFF	TGTGCCAGCACCAGACAGGGGGCTATCGATGAGCAGTTCTTC
TRBV11-2	TRBJ1-4	-	TRBD1	CASSYGQGGEKLFF	TGTGCCAGCAGCTACGGACAGGGAGGTGAAAAACTGTTTTTT
TRBV5-1	TRBJ2-7	-	-	CASSLAAGDFYEQYF	TGCGCCAGCAGCTTGGCGGCAGGGGATTTCTACGAGCAGTACTTC
TRBV6-1	TRBJ2-7	once	-	CASSEGVGGLRRERYEQYF	TGTGCCAGCAGTGAAGGGGTCGGGGGACTGCGACGGGAAAGATACGAGCAGTACTTC
TRBV11-2	TRBJ2-7	-	-	CASSPVVSGSYEQYF	TGTGCCAGCAGCCCCGTGGTTAGCGGCTCCTACGAGCAGTACTTC
TRBV28	TRBJ2-3	-	-	CASSVGATDTQYF	TGTGCCAGCAGTGTGGGGGCCACAGATACGCAGTATTTT
TRBV21-1	TRBJ1-1	-	-	CASALGQGGNGATEAFF	TGTGCCAGCGCCCTCGGACAGGGGGGGAACGGGGCCACTGAAGCTTTCTTT
TRBV28	TRBJ1-2	-	-	CASSLVGAGNYGYTF	TGTGCCAGCAGTCTGGTCGGTGCGGGGAACTATGGCTACACCTTC
TRBV18	TRBJ1-6	-	-	CASSPLQGSNSPLHF	TGTGCCAGCTCACCACTTCAGGGGTCGAATTCACCCCTCCACTTT